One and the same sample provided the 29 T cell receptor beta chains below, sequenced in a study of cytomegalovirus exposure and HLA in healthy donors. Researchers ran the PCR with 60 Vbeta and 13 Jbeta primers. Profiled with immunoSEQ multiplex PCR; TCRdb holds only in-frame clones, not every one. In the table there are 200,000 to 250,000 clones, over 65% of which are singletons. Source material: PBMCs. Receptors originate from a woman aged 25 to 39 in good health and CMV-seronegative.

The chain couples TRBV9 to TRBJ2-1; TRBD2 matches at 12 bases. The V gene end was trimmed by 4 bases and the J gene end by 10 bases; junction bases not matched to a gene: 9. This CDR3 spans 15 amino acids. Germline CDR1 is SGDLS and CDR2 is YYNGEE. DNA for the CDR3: TGTGCCAGCAGCAGCGGGACTAGCGGGTTCGAAGAGCAGTTCTTC. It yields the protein CASSSGTSGFEEQFF. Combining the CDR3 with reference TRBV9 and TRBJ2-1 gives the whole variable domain DSGVTQTPKHLITATGQRVTLRCSPRSGDLSVYWYQQSLDQGLQFLIQYYNGEERAKGNILERFSAQQFPDLHSELNLSSLELGDSALYFCASSSGTSGFEEQFFGPGTRLTVL.

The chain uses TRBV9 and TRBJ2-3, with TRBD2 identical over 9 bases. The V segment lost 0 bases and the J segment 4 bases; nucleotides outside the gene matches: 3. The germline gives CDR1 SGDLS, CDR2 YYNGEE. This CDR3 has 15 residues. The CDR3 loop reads CASSVGGGASDTQYF. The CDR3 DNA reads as TGTGCCAGCAGCGTAGGCGGGGGGGCCTCAGATACGCAGTATTTT.

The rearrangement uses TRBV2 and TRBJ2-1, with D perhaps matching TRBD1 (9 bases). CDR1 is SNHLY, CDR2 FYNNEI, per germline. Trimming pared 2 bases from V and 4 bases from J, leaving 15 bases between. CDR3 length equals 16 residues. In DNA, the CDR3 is TGTGCCAGCAGTGAAACGGGAGGGACAGGGTACAATGAGCAGTTCTTC. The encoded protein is CASSETGGTGYNEQFF.

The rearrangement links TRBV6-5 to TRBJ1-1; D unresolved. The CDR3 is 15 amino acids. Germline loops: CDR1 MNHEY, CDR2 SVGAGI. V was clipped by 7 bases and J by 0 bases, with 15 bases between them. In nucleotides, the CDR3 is TGTGCCAGCACCCGGGGTTCCGTTATGAACACTGAAGCTTTCTTT. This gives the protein CASTRGSVMNTEAFF.

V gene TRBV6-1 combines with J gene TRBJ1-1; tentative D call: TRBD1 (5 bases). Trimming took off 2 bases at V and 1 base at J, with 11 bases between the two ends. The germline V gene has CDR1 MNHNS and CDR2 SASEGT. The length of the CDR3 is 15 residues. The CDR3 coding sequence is TGTGCCAGCAGTGAATGGATTCAGGGGAACACTGAAGCTTTCTTT. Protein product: CASSEWIQGNTEAFF.

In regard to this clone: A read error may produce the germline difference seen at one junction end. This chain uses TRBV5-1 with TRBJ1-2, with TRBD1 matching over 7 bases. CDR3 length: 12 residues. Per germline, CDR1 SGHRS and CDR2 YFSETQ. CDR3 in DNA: TGCGCCAGCTCCGGACAGGTTTATGGCTACCCCTTC. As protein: CASSGQVYGYPF.

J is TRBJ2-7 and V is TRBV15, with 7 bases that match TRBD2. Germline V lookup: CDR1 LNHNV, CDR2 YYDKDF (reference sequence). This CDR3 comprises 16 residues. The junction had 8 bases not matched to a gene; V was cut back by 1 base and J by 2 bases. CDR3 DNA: TGTGCCACCAGCAGAGGTCTGGCTAGCGGAACCTACGAGCAGTACTTC. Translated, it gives CATSRGLASGTYEQYF.

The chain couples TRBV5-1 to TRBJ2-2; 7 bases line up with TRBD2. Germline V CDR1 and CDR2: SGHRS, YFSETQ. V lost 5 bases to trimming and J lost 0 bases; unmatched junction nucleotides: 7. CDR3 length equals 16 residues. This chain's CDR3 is CASSSHGLANTGELFF. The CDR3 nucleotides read TGCGCCAGCAGTTCGCATGGACTAGCGAACACCGGGGAGCTGTTTTTT.

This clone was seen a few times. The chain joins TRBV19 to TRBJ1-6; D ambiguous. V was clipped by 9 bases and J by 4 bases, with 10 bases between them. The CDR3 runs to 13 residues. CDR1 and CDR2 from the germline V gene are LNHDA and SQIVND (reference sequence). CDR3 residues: CASANSYNSPLHF. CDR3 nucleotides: TGTGCCAGCGCGAATTCTTATAATTCACCCCTCCACTTT.

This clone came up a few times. CDR3 sequence reads: CAWSRGAKNIQYF. CDR3 DNA sequence: TGTGCCTGGTCCCGAGGGGCCAAAAACATTCAGTACTTC. This chain uses TRBV30 with TRBJ2-4; the D gene is possibly TRBD2 (5 bases). The CDR3 length is 13 residues. Germline values: CDR1 GTSNPN, CDR2 SVGIG (reference sequence). V shed 5 bases and J shed 1 base, with 9 bases lying between them.

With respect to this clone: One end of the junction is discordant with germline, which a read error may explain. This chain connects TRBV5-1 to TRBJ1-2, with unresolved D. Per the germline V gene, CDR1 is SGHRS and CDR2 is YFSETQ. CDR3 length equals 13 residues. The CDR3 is CASSFREDYGYPF. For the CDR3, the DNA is TGCGCCAGCAGCTTTAGGGAGGACTATGGCTACCCCTTC.

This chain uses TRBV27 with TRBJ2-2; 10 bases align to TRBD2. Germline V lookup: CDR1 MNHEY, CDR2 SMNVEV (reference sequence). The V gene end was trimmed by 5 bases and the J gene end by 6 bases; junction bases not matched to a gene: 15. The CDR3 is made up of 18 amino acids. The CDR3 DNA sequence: TGTGCCAGCAGTCCAAACGGACTAGCGGTAGGAAGGGCCGGGGAGCTGTTTTTT. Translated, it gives CASSPNGLAVGRAGELFF.

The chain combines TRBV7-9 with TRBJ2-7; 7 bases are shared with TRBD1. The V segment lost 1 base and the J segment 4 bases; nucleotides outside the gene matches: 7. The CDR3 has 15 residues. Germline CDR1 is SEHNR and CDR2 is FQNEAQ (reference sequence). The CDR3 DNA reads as TGTGCCAGCAGCTTAGGGGACAGTGGAATTTACGAGCAGTACTTC. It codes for CASSLGDSGIYEQYF.

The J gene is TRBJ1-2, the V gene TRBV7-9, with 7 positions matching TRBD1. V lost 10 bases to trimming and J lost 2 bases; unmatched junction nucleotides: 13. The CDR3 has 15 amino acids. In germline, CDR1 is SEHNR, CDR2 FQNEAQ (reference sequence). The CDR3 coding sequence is TGTGCCACCCCAATAGACAGGGCTTCCAACTATGGCTACACCTTC. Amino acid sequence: CATPIDRASNYGYTF.

Here the CDR3 reads CASSQDRGYEQYF. The CDR3 DNA follows: TGCGCCAGCAGCCAAGATCGAGGCTACGAGCAGTACTTC. This rearrangement joins TRBV4-1 to TRBJ2-7; no clear D gene. The CDR3 covers 13 residues. Per germline, CDR1 MGHRA and CDR2 YSYEKL. Trimming left V 0 bases short and J 3 bases short, with 6 bases between.

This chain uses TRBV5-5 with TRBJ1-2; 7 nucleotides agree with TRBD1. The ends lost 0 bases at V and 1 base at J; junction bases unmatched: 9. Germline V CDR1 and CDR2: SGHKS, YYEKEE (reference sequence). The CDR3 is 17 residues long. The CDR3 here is CASSLAWRGQFNYGYTF. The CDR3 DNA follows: TGTGCCAGCAGCTTGGCCTGGCGGGGACAGTTTAACTATGGCTACACCTTC. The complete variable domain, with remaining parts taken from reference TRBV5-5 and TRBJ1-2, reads DAGVTQSPTHLIKTRGQQVTLRCSPISGHKSVSWYQQVLGQGPQFIFQYYEKEERGRGNFPDRFSARQFPNYSSELNVNALLLGDSALYLCASSLAWRGQFNYGYTFGSGTRLTVV.

This CDR3 is CAWDGDRGYEQYF. The CDR3 DNA reads as TGTGCCTGGGACGGGGACAGAGGTTACGAGCAGTACTTC. This rearrangement joins TRBV30 to TRBJ2-7; 7 positions match TRBD1. The CDR3 has 13 amino acids. J lost 4 bases, V lost 5 bases, and 8 bases had no gene match. Germline values: CDR1 GTSNPN, CDR2 SVGIG (reference sequence).

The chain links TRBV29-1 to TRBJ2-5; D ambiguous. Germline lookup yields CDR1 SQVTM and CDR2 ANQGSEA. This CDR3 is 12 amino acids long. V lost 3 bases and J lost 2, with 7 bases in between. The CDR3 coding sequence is TGCAGCGTTGAGAAACAGCAAGAGACCCAGTACTTC. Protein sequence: CSVEKQQETQYF.

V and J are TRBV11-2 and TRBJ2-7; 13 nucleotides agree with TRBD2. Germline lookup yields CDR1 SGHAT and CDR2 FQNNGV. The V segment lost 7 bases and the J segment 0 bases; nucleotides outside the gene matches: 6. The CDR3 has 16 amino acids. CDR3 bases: TGTGCCAGCACCCCGGGGACTAGCGGGAACTCCTACGAGCAGTACTTC. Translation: CASTPGTSGNSYEQYF.

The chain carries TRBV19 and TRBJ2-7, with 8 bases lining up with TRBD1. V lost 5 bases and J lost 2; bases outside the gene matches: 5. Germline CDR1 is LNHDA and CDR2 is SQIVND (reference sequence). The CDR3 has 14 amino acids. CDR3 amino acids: CASSGQGPTYEQYF. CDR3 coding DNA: TGTGCCAGTAGTGGACAGGGCCCTACCTACGAGCAGTACTTC.

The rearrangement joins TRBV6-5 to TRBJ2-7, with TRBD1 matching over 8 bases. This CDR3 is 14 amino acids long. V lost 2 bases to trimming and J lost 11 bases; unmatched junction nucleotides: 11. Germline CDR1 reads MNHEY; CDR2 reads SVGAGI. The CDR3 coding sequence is TGTGCCAGCAGTTACGTAGGGACAGGCGTATCGGAGTACTTC. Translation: CASSYVGTGVSEYF.

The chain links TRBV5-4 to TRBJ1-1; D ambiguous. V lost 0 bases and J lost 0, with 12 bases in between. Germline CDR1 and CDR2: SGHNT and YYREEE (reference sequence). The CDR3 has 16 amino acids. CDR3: CASSLAAGSVNTEAFF. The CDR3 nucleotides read TGTGCCAGCAGCTTGGCTGCGGGAAGCGTGAACACTGAAGCTTTCTTT.

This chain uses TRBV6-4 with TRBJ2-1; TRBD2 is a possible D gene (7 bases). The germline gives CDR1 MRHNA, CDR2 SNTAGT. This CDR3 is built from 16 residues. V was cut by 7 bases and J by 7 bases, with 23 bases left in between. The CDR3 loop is CASNHLPGGLLNEQFF. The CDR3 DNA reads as TGTGCCAGCAACCACCTCCCGGGGGGCCTATTGAATGAGCAGTTCTTC.

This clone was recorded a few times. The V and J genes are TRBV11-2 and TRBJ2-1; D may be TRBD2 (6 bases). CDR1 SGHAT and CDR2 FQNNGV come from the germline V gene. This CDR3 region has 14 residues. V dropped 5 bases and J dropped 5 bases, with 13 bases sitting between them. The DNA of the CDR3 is TGTGCCAGCAGCACGGGGACGGGAGACAATGAGCAGTTCTTC. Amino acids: CASSTGTGDNEQFF.

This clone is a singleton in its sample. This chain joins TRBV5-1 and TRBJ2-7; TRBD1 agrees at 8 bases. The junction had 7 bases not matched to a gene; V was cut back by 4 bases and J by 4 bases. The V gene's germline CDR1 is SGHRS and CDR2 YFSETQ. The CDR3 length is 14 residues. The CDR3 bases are TGCGCCAGCAGCGCCGGACGACAGGGGTACGAGCAGTACTTC. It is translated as CASSAGRQGYEQYF.

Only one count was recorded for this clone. In nucleotides, the CDR3 is TGCGCCAGCAGCTTGTCTCGGGGCCAAGAGACCCAGTACTTC. This encodes CASSLSRGQETQYF. The chain couples TRBV5-1 to TRBJ2-5; D is perhaps TRBD2 (5 bases). The CDR3 totals 14 residues. The germline gives CDR1 SGHRS, CDR2 YFSETQ. Trimming took 1 base from V and 1 from J, leaving 8 bases between them.

The CDR3 sequence is CASSPSSGRLYNEQFF. CDR3 DNA: TGTGCCAGCAGTCCCTCTAGCGGAAGACTCTACAATGAGCAGTTCTTC. The V and J genes are TRBV27 and TRBJ2-1; 7 bases are shared with TRBD2. Germline V gene lookup returns CDR1 MNHEY and CDR2 SMNVEV (reference sequence). Trimming took 5 bases from V and 3 from J; bases not matched to a gene: 10. The CDR3 runs to 16 residues.

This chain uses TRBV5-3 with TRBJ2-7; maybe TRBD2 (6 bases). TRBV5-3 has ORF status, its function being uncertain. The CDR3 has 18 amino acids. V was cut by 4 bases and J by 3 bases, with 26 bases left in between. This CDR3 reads CARSHKTPSDSPYYEQYF. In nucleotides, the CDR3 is TGTGCCAGAAGCCACAAAACACCTAGCGATTCCCCCTACTACGAGCAGTACTTC.

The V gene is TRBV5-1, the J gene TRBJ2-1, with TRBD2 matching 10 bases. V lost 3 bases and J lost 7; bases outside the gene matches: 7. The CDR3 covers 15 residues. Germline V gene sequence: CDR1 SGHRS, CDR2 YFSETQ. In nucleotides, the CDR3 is TGCGCCAGCAGCTCTCTAGCGGGAGCGAGGAATGAGCAGTTCTTC. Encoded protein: CASSSLAGARNEQFF.